This T cell receptor (beta chain) was sequenced in a study of radiotherapy plus CTLA-4 blockade in lung cancer. The germline V gene has CDR1 GTSNPN and CDR2 SVGIG (reference sequence). This CDR3 is 15 amino acids long. V shed 0 bases and J 3 bases; nucleotides not matched to a gene: 7. The repertoire was sequenced with immunoSEQ multiplex PCR; TCRdb's copy has only in-frame clones and lacks some. The sample has about 70,000 clones, roughly 85% seen once. This clone was counted only a few times. This receptor was taken from a human donor with non-small cell lung cancer who had a complete response to radiotherapy plus ipilimumab. The sample in question was peripheral blood, obtained from a patient treated with radiotherapy plus ipilimumab. This chain joins TRBV30 and TRBJ2-5; 7 bases map to TRBD2. CDR3 amino acids: CAWSVRGRGKETQYF. DNA of the CDR3: TGTGCCTGGAGTGTTCGCGGGAGAGGGAAAGAGACCCAGTACTTC.